These 2 T cell receptor beta chains were all obtained from the same sample, sequenced in a study of T cells in Graves' hyperthyroidism and ophthalmopathy. RNA transcripts yielded amplified TCR beta CDR3 regions. In the first-round RT-PCR of the TCR CDR3, the HTBI primer set was used. TCRdb used MiXCR to reprocess the multiplex PCR reads, holding one entry per CDR3 protein. The table lists approximately 250,000 distinct CDR3 sequences, about 24% of them singletons. Specimen: blood. The source of these receptors is a woman aged 40 to 50 with Graves' ophthalmopathy.

This clonotype was counted many times. The J gene is TRBJ2-5, the V gene TRBV20-1; the D gene is possibly TRBD2 (6 bases). The CDR3 is 13 residues long. Germline assignment: CDR1 DFQATT and CDR2 SNEGSKA (reference sequence). Trimming shortened V by 6 bases and J by 1 base, and 12 bases separated the two germline ends. The CDR3 loop is CSAHGGFQETQYF. The CDR3 coding sequence is TGCAGTGCCCACGGAGGGTTCCAAGAGACCCAGTACTTC.

This clonotype has ten or more counts. The chain has TRBV15 and TRBJ2-5; D unclear. The CDR3 sequence is 13 residues long. V was pared by 4 bases and J by 4 bases, with 10 bases between. The germline V gene has CDR1 LNHNV and CDR2 YYDKDF (reference sequence). The DNA for the CDR3 is TGTGCCACCAGCATCCAGAACCTAGAGACCCAGTACTTC. Translation gives CATSIQNLETQYF. Based on the CDR3 plus reference TRBV15 and TRBJ2-5, the full variable domain is DAMVIQNPRYQVTQFGKPVTLSCSQTLNHNVMYWYQQKSSQAPKLLFHYYDKDFNNEADTPDNFQSRRPNTSFCFLDIRSPGLGDTAMYLCATSIQNLETQYFGPGTRLLVL.